What follows are 30 T cell receptor beta chains derived from one specimen sequenced in a study of graft-versus-host responses after intestinal transplantation. Assay used: immunoSEQ multiplex PCR; TCRdb lists only in-frame clones, some missing. This sample has under 150,000 clones, with 90% found just once. No antigen is known for these receptors. The sequencing used unstimulated CD4+ T cells sorted from spleen or lymph node cells, collected before intestinal transplant. The source is a human donor who received an intestinal transplant.

V usage is TRBV2 and J usage is TRBJ2-5; TRBD2 agrees at 9 bases. TRBJ2-7 explains the end of the DNA better; the J call may be wrong. This CDR3 has 15 residues. The V gene's germline CDR1 is SNHLY and CDR2 FYNNEI. The CDR3 loop is CASSEERGASYEQYF. CDR3 bases: TGTGCCAGCAGTGAGGAGCGGGGGGCGTCCTACGAGCAGTACTTC.

This clone was seen more than once but under ten times. The V gene is TRBV2, the J gene TRBJ1-5, with a possible D match to TRBD1 (5 bases). The V gene lost 5 bases and the J gene lost 3 bases, with 14 bases spanning the gap. Germline-derived CDR1 and CDR2 are SNHLY and FYNNEI. This CDR3 has 15 amino acids. The CDR3 sequence: CASSPEGWDNQPQHF. The CDR3 DNA reads TGTGCCAGCAGTCCGGAGGGGTGGGACAATCAGCCCCAGCATTTT.

The chain employs TRBV6-5 and TRBJ1-4; D ambiguous. The CDR3 loop spans 14 amino acids. Germline lookup yields CDR1 MNHEY and CDR2 SVGAGI. V was pared by 6 bases and J by 7 bases, with 15 bases between. Written as DNA, the CDR3 is TGTGCCAGCAGACGAGGCATGGATCTTGAAAAACTGTTTTTT. It encodes CASRRGMDLEKLFF.

This clone showed up just a few times. The chain links TRBV5-1 to TRBJ2-4, with 11 bases that match TRBD2. Germline trimming cut 0 bases from V and 6 bases from J; bases unmatched to any gene: 11. This CDR3 has 18 residues. Looked up from germline, CDR1 is SGHRS and CDR2 is YFSETQ. The DNA of the CDR3 is TGCGCCAGCAGCTTGGCCCCTACTAGCGGGAGAGGTAGAAACATTCAGTACTTC. Encoded protein: CASSLAPTSGRGRNIQYF.

In nucleotides, the CDR3 is TGTGCCAGCAGTTTATTTCCGACTAGCGGGGGAAGGTCCTACGAGCAGTACTTC. Translating gives CASSLFPTSGGRSYEQYF. The chain employs TRBV27 and TRBJ2-7; 12 bases agree with TRBD2. The CDR3 has 18 amino acids. CDR1 and CDR2 from the germline V gene are MNHEY and SMNVEV (reference sequence). After removal of 1 base from V and 1 base from J, the junction contained 8 bases not matched to a gene.

The V gene is TRBV29-1, the J gene TRBJ2-5; D is perhaps TRBD1 (5 bases). This CDR3 is built from 15 residues. Looked up from germline, CDR1 is SQVTM and CDR2 is ANQGSEA. The ends were cut back, 6 bases at V and 1 base at J, with 18 bases in the middle. CDR3 sequence: CSVSWTRYSQETQYF. CDR3 bases: TGCAGCGTGTCATGGACACGCTATTCCCAAGAGACCCAGTACTTC.

The rearrangement joins TRBV20-1 to TRBJ2-7; TRBD1 is a possible D gene (5 bases). Germline values: CDR1 DFQATT, CDR2 SNEGSKA (reference sequence). The V end was cut by 4 bases, the J end by 2 bases, with 6 bases between. The CDR3 is 11 residues long. CDR3: CSAKTAYEQYF. The CDR3 nucleotides are TGCAGTGCTAAGACAGCCTACGAGCAGTACTTC.

The chain carries TRBV7-9 and TRBJ1-2; weak D call: TRBD1 (5 bases). This CDR3 spans 14 amino acids. V lost 5 bases and J 3 bases, leaving 13 bases between the germline ends. CDR1 SEHNR and CDR2 FQNEAQ come from the germline V gene (reference sequence). The CDR3 region is CASSGQGGDYGYTF. CDR3 coding DNA: TGTGCCAGCAGCGGTCAGGGCGGTGACTATGGCTACACCTTC.

The chain links TRBV18 to TRBJ1-1; TRBD1 matches at 7 bases. This CDR3 spans 16 amino acids. V was clipped by 5 bases and J by 0 bases; unmatched bases: 9. CDR1 is KGHSH and CDR2 is LQKENI in the germline V gene. CDR3 DNA: TGTGCCAGCTCAGCAGGACCTACAGGGGTGAACACTGAAGCTTTCTTT. Protein sequence: CASSAGPTGVNTEAFF.

The rearrangement uses TRBV7-2 and TRBJ1-1; no definite D call. The V end was cut by 6 bases, the J end by 0 bases, with 11 bases between. The CDR3 is made up of 14 amino acids. The germline V gene has CDR1 SGHTA and CDR2 FQGNSA. The CDR3 DNA sequence: TGTGCCAGCAGTCGTACGTCAGTGAACACTGAAGCTTTCTTT. Translating it yields CASSRTSVNTEAFF. Filled out from reference TRBV7-2 and TRBJ1-1, the complete variable domain reads GAGVSQSPSNKVTEKGKDVELRCDPISGHTALYWYRQSLGQGLEFLIYFQGNSAPDKSGLPSDRFSAERTGGSVSTLTIQRTQQEDSAVYLCASSRTSVNTEAFFGQGTRLTVV.

The rearrangement joins TRBV5-1 to TRBJ2-5; unclear D gene. Trimming removed 2 bases at V and 5 bases at J, with 7 bases between. There are 12 residues in the CDR3. Germline assignment: CDR1 SGHRS and CDR2 YFSETQ. The CDR3 coding sequence is TGCGCCAGCAGCTTACTTGCGGAGACCCAGTACTTC. This translates into CASSLLAETQYF.

The chain recombines TRBV5-1 with TRBJ2-3; D possibly corresponds to TRBD2 (5 bases). The CDR3 runs to 16 residues. V shed 5 bases and J shed 2 bases, with 18 bases lying between them. CDR1 is SGHRS and CDR2 is YFSETQ in the germline V gene. The CDR3 sequence is CASRIPRGTNTDTQYF. As DNA, the CDR3 is TGCGCCAGCAGGATACCCCGGGGTACGAACACAGATACGCAGTATTTT.

The gene calls are TRBV18 and TRBJ2-5, with no clear D. V was shortened by 6 bases and J by 4 bases, with 6 bases between the two germline ends. The CDR3 spans 11 residues. Germline V gives CDR1 KGHSH, CDR2 LQKENI. DNA of the CDR3: TGTGCCAGCTCTCCGGGAGAGACCCAGTACTTC. It encodes CASSPGETQYF.

The chain has TRBV11-2 and TRBJ1-4; tentative D call: TRBD1 (6 bases). The CDR3 totals 13 residues. Germline V gene data show CDR1 as SGHAT and CDR2 as FQNNGV. V was cut by 0 bases and J by 10 bases, with 9 bases left in between. This CDR3 is CASSLDRGGKLFF. The CDR3 DNA reads as TGTGCCAGCAGCTTAGACAGAGGGGGAAAACTGTTTTTT.

The chain employs TRBV18 and TRBJ2-3; unclear D gene. Germline values: CDR1 KGHSH, CDR2 LQKENI. The V gene lost 1 base and the J gene lost 3 bases, with 5 bases spanning the gap. CDR3 length equals 13 residues. The CDR3 protein is CASSPLLTDTQYF. For the CDR3, the DNA is TGTGCCAGCTCACCACTCTTGACAGATACGCAGTATTTT.

The rearrangement uses TRBV6-1 and TRBJ2-5; D is unclear. The germline gives CDR1 MNHNS, CDR2 SASEGT. V shed 1 base and J shed 5 bases, with 17 bases lying between them. The CDR3 extends over 16 amino acids. This CDR3 reads CASSEVLAHLGETQYF. For the CDR3, the DNA is TGTGCCAGCAGTGAAGTATTGGCCCATTTGGGCGAGACCCAGTACTTC.

CDR3 DNA sequence: TGTGCCAGCAGTGAACAGGGGCGGAACACTGAAGCTTTCTTT. It codes for CASSEQGRNTEAFF. J is TRBJ1-1 and V is TRBV25-1, with D maybe TRBD1 (6 bases). V was clipped by 2 bases and J by 1 base, with 8 bases between them. CDR1 and CDR2 from the germline V gene are MGHDK and SYGVNS. CDR3 size: 14 residues.

The chain has TRBV5-1 and TRBJ2-7; 12 bases agree with TRBD2. Per germline, CDR1 SGHRS and CDR2 YFSETQ. V gave up 0 bases and J gave up 5 bases; unmatched junction bases: 6. This CDR3 comprises 16 residues. In nucleotides, the CDR3 is TGCGCCAGCAGCTTGGGACTAGCGGGAGAGGCGAACGAGCAGTACTTC. It codes for CASSLGLAGEANEQYF. The whole variable domain, filled in from reference TRBV5-1 and TRBJ2-7, reads KAGVTQTPRYLIKTRGQQVTLSCSPISGHRSVSWYQQTPGQGLQFLFEYFSETQRNKGNFPGRFSGRQFSNSRSEMNVSTLELGDSALYLCASSLGLAGEANEQYFGPGTRLTVT.

The chain carries TRBV7-2 and TRBJ1-6, with 10 bases fitting TRBD1. The CDR3 runs 18 residues. Germline assignment: CDR1 SGHTA and CDR2 FQGNSA. V lost 1 base and J lost 1; bases outside the gene matches: 4. This CDR3 reads CASSLGRDRGSYNSPLHF. CDR3 DNA: TGTGCCAGCAGCTTAGGGCGGGACAGGGGATCCTATAATTCACCCCTCCACTTT. The whole variable domain, filled in from reference TRBV7-2 and TRBJ1-6, reads GAGVSQSPSNKVTEKGKDVELRCDPISGHTALYWYRQSLGQGLEFLIYFQGNSAPDKSGLPSDRFSAERTGGSVSTLTIQRTQQEDSAVYLCASSLGRDRGSYNSPLHFGNGTRLTVT.

The chain uses TRBV4-2 and TRBJ2-2; TRBD1 aligns across 9 bases. V dropped 1 base and J dropped 2; count of bases not matched to a gene: 2. The CDR3 consists of 16 residues. The V gene's germline CDR1 is LGHNA and CDR2 YNFKEQ. CDR3 residues: CASSQGTGANTGELFF. CDR3 nucleotide sequence: TGTGCCAGCAGCCAAGGGACAGGGGCTAACACCGGGGAGCTGTTTTTT.

Points on this clone: Different DNA sequences within this sample yield the same CDR3. V usage is TRBV5-1 and J usage is TRBJ2-7, with 8 bases lining up with TRBD2. The germline V gene encodes CDR1 SGHRS and CDR2 YFSETQ. CDR3 length: 14 residues. V shed 0 bases, J shed 2 bases, and the junction held 1 base outside the gene matches. The CDR3 bases are TGCGCCAGCAGCTTGGTAGCGGGAACCTACGAGCAGTACTTC. As protein: CASSLVAGTYEQYF.

This chain links TRBV18 with TRBJ2-3; a weak D match, TRBD1 (6 bases). V lost 3 bases and J 8 bases, leaving 12 bases between the germline ends. There are 13 residues in the CDR3. Germline V CDR1 and CDR2: KGHSH, LQKENI. The CDR3, as DNA: TGTGCCAGCTCACCTACCCTACAGGGTACGCAGTATTTT. Its protein product is CASSPTLQGTQYF.

The chain uses TRBV5-1 and TRBJ2-1; 8 bases fit TRBD1. J lost 2 bases, V lost 3 bases, and 7 bases had no gene match. Germline CDR1 reads SGHRS; CDR2 reads YFSETQ. The CDR3 covers 16 residues. Written as DNA, the CDR3 is TGCGCCAGCAGCTCCCAGGGGGCGCGTACCTACAATGAGCAGTTCTTC. Translated: CASSSQGARTYNEQFF.

The chain links TRBV28 to TRBJ1-2; 11 bases are shared with TRBD1. V was clipped by 7 bases and J by 8 bases; unmatched bases: 9. Germline V lookup: CDR1 MDHEN, CDR2 SYDVKM. This CDR3 has 14 residues. CDR3: CASISAGTGGGYTF. The CDR3, as DNA: TGTGCCAGCATTAGCGCCGGGACAGGGGGAGGCTACACCTTC.

This clone was counted once. The chain uses TRBV5-4 and TRBJ2-5; 7 nucleotides match TRBD1. V trimming: 4 bases; J trimming: 7 bases; junction bases outside the gene matches: 16. CDR3 length: 16 amino acids. Germline V CDR1 and CDR2: SGHNT, YYREEE (reference sequence). DNA of the CDR3: TGTGCCAGCAGCCAAGACCAGACAGGGTTGTTGAGGACCCAGTACTTC. Protein sequence: CASSQDQTGLLRTQYF.

This sequence joins TRBV5-1 and TRBJ1-2, with TRBD1 as a possible D gene (6 bases). The CDR3 runs to 15 residues. V lost 0 bases to trimming and J lost 4 bases, with 13 bases between them. The germline gives CDR1 SGHRS, CDR2 YFSETQ. In DNA form, the CDR3 reads TGCGCCAGCAGCTTGGATGGGGGCGGGAGCTATGGCTACACCTTC. Its protein product is CASSLDGGGSYGYTF.

V gene TRBV6-5 combines with J gene TRBJ1-1, with D hard to call. CDR1 and CDR2 (germline): MNHEY, SVGAGI. Trimming shortened V by 8 bases and J by 3 bases, and 16 bases separated the two germline ends. The length of the CDR3 is 14 residues. Here the CDR3 DNA reads TGTGCCAGCCGCCTATCTACGATGGACACTGAAGCTTTCTTT. Translated: CASRLSTMDTEAFF.

The J gene is TRBJ2-7, the V gene TRBV10-3; TRBD1 agrees at 8 bases. CDR1 is ENHRY, CDR2 SYGVKD, per germline. V dropped 8 bases and J dropped 5; count of bases not matched to a gene: 14. CDR3 length equals 15 residues. CDR3 sequence reads: CAIGSRTGSLNEQYF. The DNA of the CDR3 is TGTGCCATCGGATCCCGGACAGGGAGCCTTAACGAGCAGTACTTC.

This rearrangement joins TRBV6-5 to TRBJ2-3; tentative D call: TRBD1 (5 bases). The CDR3 spans 15 residues. Looked up from germline, CDR1 is MNHEY and CDR2 is SVGAGI. Trimming left V 0 bases short and J 3 bases short, with 10 bases between. The CDR3 sequence: CASSYSIKGTDTQYF. CDR3 in DNA: TGTGCCAGCAGTTACTCGATCAAGGGGACAGATACGCAGTATTTT.

CDR3 in DNA: TGTGCCAGCAGTTACTCGACACATCGGGAGCAGTACTTC. Protein product: CASSYSTHREQYF. This chain uses TRBV6-6 with TRBJ2-7; D gene unclear. The CDR3 covers 13 residues. The V end lost 0 bases, the J end lost 7 bases, and 10 bases lay between the germline ends. Germline values: CDR1 MNHNY, CDR2 SVGAGI (reference sequence).